Each of the 14 T cell receptor beta chains below was sequenced from the same sample in a study of cytomegalovirus exposure and HLA in healthy donors. PCR employed 60 Vbeta and 13 Jbeta primers. TCRdb's copy holds only in-frame clones and misses some; the assay was immunoSEQ multiplex PCR. This table holds 120,000 or so clones, over 65% found once. The material sequenced was PBMCs. These receptors were obtained from a man aged 25-40 years in good health and CMV-seropositive.

The chain links TRBV19 to TRBJ2-5; tentative D call: TRBD1 (6 bases). Per the germline V gene, CDR1 is LNHDA and CDR2 is SQIVND (reference sequence). The germline V and J ends were trimmed by 6 bases and 2 bases, with 10 bases remaining between them. The CDR3 loop spans 13 amino acids. CDR3 nucleotides: TGTGCCAGTAGCAGGGGCGGACAAGAGACCCAGTACTTC. Its translation is CASSRGGQETQYF.

This clone turned up a few times. This chain connects TRBV2 to TRBJ2-3; 9 bases are shared with TRBD2. Germline loops: CDR1 SNHLY, CDR2 FYNNEI. Trimming at V came to 5 bases and at J to 1 base, leaving 4 bases not matched to a gene. There are 15 residues in the CDR3. CDR3 sequence: CASSPLAGGTDTQYF. The DNA of the CDR3 is TGTGCCAGCAGTCCCTTAGCGGGGGGCACAGATACGCAGTATTTT.

The V call is TRBV7-8, the J call TRBJ1-2; possibly TRBD1 for D (6 bases). Germline V gene lookup returns CDR1 SGHVS and CDR2 FQNEAQ. The V end lost 5 bases, the J end lost 0 bases, and 19 bases lay between the germline ends. This CDR3 region has 17 residues. CDR3 amino acids: CASSPRGRGAPNYGYTF. DNA of the CDR3: TGTGCCAGCAGCCCCCGAGGGCGGGGGGCCCCTAACTATGGCTACACCTTC. The entire variable domain, with the rest obtained from reference TRBV7-8 and TRBJ1-2, is as follows: GAGVSQSPRYKVAKRGQDVALRCDPISGHVSLFWYQQALGQGPEFLTYFQNEAQLDKSGLPSDRFFAERPEGSVSTLKIQRTQQEDSAVYLCASSPRGRGAPNYGYTFGSGTRLTVV.

The CDR3 DNA follows: TGTGCCAGCAGCTTAGGGGGCCAAACCCGGGCCAACGTCCTGACTTTC. Translation gives CASSLGGQTRANVLTF. V usage is TRBV7-2 and J usage is TRBJ2-6, with D maybe TRBD1 (5 bases). The germline CDR1 and CDR2 sequences are SGHTA and FQGNSA. The V gene lost 1 base and the J gene lost 5 bases, with 12 bases spanning the gap. The CDR3 consists of 16 residues.

The chain combines TRBV19 with TRBJ1-4, with D unresolved. The CDR3 has 17 residues. Trimming shortened V by 3 bases and J by 1 base, and 15 bases separated the two germline ends. CDR1 and CDR2 from the germline V gene are LNHDA and SQIVND (reference sequence). This CDR3 reads CASSIRGIEQTNEKLFF. The DNA for the CDR3 is TGTGCCAGTAGTATTAGAGGGATCGAACAAACTAATGAAAAACTGTTTTTT.

The chain links TRBV18 to TRBJ1-6, with TRBD1 as a possible D gene (6 bases). This CDR3 is built from 16 residues. Between the trimmed V and J ends, which lost 4 bases and 5 bases, there was a span of 15 bases. The germline CDR1 and CDR2 sequences are KGHSH and LQKENI. Here the CDR3 DNA reads TGTGCCAGCTCACGGGGACAATTGACGGATAATTCACCCCTCCACTTT. It encodes CASSRGQLTDNSPLHF.

J is TRBJ2-3 and V is TRBV21-1; TRBD1, as called in the table, went unchecked against the DNA. TRBV21-1 is noted as a pseudogene. There are 14 residues in the CDR3. The CDR3 coding sequence is TGTGCCAGCAGCACGCAGGGCCCCACAGATACGCAGTATTTT. It specifies CASSTQGPTDTQYF.

This clone was observed once. This chain connects TRBV5-1 to TRBJ2-5; 11 bases line up with TRBD2. Germline V CDR1 and CDR2: SGHRS, YFSETQ. Trimming took 0 bases from V and 5 from J; bases not matched to a gene: 0. There are 14 residues in the CDR3. The CDR3 DNA is TGCGCCAGCAGCTTGGGGACTAGCGGGGAGACCCAGTACTTC. This sequence encodes CASSLGTSGETQYF.

The V gene is TRBV5-6, the J gene TRBJ1-2; no clear D gene. This CDR3 is built from 12 residues. V lost 4 bases to trimming and J lost 7 bases, with 11 bases between them. The germline V gene has CDR1 SGHDT and CDR2 YYEEEE. In DNA form, the CDR3 reads TGTGCCAGCAGCGTGGGAGTAAGTGGCTACACCTTC. Residues: CASSVGVSGYTF.

The gene calls are TRBV7-8 and TRBJ2-1, with 16 bases that match TRBD2. The length of the CDR3 is 18 residues. CDR1 is SGHVS and CDR2 is FQNEAQ in the germline V gene. Germline trimming cut 4 bases from V and 1 base from J; bases unmatched to any gene: 4. As DNA, the CDR3 is TGTGCCAGCAGCTCCACGGGACTAGCGGGGGGGTCCTACAATGAGCAGTTCTTC. This sequence encodes CASSSTGLAGGSYNEQFF. Full variable domain (rest looked up from reference TRBV7-8 and TRBJ2-1): GAGVSQSPRYKVAKRGQDVALRCDPISGHVSLFWYQQALGQGPEFLTYFQNEAQLDKSGLPSDRFFAERPEGSVSTLKIQRTQQEDSAVYLCASSSTGLAGGSYNEQFFGPGTRLTVL.

The chain carries TRBV7-9 and TRBJ1-4, with D hard to call. The germline V gene has CDR1 SEHNR and CDR2 FQNEAQ (reference sequence). The length of the CDR3 is 17 residues. The V end was cut by 4 bases, the J end by 6 bases, with 21 bases between. CDR3: CASSYSSGPLRDEKLFF. For the CDR3, the DNA is TGTGCCAGCAGCTACTCCTCCGGGCCCCTGAGGGATGAAAAACTGTTTTTT.

The rearrangement uses TRBV7-8 and TRBJ2-2, with 11 bases that match TRBD2. V trimming: 4 bases; J trimming: 4 bases; junction bases outside the gene matches: 5. The CDR3 consists of 16 residues. Germline values: CDR1 SGHVS, CDR2 FQNEAQ. CDR3 in DNA: TGTGCCAGCAGCTCGATAGCGGGGGGGCCCACCGGGGAGCTGTTTTTT. Residues: CASSSIAGGPTGELFF.

The chain recombines TRBV19 with TRBJ1-5; no clear D gene. Trimming pared 2 bases from V and 6 bases from J, leaving 11 bases between. Germline V gene lookup returns CDR1 LNHDA and CDR2 SQIVND (reference sequence). The CDR3 sequence is 14 residues long. The CDR3 here is CASSITPGAQPQHF. In DNA, the CDR3 is TGTGCCAGTAGTATAACACCAGGTGCTCAGCCCCAGCATTTT.

The chain links TRBV29-1 to TRBJ2-3; 9 bases agree with TRBD2. The CDR3 consists of 15 residues. Germline V gene data show CDR1 as SQVTM and CDR2 as ANQGSEA. Trimming removed 3 bases from V and 0 bases from J; junction bases left unmatched: 4. CDR3 amino acids: CSVDSGGPSTDTQYF. The DNA for the CDR3 is TGCAGCGTTGATAGCGGGGGCCCTAGCACAGATACGCAGTATTTT.